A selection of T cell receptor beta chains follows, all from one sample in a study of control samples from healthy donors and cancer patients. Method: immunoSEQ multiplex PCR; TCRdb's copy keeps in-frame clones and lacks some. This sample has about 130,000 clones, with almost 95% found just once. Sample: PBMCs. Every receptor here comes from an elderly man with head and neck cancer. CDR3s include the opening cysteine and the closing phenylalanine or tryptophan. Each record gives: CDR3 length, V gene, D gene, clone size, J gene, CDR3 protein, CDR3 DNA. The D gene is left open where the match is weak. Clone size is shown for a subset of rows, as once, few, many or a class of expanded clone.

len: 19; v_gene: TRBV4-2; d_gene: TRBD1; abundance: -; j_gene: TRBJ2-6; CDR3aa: CASSQDGRGPYSGANVLTF; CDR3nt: TGTGCCAGCAGCCAAGATGGCAGGGGGCCATACTCTGGGGCCAACGTCCTGACTTTC
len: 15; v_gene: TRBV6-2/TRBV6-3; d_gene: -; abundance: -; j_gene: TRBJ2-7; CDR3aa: CASSYRGGFLYEQYF; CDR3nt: TGTGCCAGCAGTTACAGGGGCGGGTTCCTCTACGAGCAGTACTTC
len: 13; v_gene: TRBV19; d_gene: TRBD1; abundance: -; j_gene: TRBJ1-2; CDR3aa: CASSRGQGNGYTF; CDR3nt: TGTGCCAGTAGTCGGGGACAGGGGAATGGCTACACCTTC
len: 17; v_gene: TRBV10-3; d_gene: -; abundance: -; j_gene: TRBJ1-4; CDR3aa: CAISEMGRGGRGEKLFF; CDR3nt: TGTGCCATCAGTGAGATGGGTCGGGGAGGTCGTGGGGAAAAACTGTTTTTT
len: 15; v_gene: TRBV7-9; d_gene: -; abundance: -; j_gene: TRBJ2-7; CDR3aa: CASSLGPTRTYEQYF; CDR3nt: TGTGCCAGCAGCTTAGGTCCTACTAGGACCTACGAGCAGTACTTC
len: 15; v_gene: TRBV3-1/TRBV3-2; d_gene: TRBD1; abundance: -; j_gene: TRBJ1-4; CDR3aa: CASSQTRGANEKLFF; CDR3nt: TGTGCCAGCAGCCAGACCAGGGGGGCTAATGAAAAACTGTTTTTT
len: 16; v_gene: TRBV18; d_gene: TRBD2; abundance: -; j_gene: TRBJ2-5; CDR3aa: CASSPPLAGSQRDQYF; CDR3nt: TGTGCCAGCTCACCACCCTTAGCGGGAAGTCAGAGAGACCAGTACTTC
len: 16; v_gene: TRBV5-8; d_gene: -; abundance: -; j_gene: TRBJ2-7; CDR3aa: CASSLPDHRLTHEQYF; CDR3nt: TGTGCCAGCAGCTTGCCGGATCACAGACTTACCCACGAGCAGTACTTC
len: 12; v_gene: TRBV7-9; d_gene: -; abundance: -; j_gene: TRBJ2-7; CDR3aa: CASSQTELEQYF; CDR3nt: TGTGCCAGCAGCCAGACAGAATTGGAGCAGTACTTC
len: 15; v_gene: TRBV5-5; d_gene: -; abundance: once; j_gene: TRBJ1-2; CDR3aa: CASSSAPGEHYGYTF; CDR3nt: TGTGCCAGCAGCTCGGCCCCGGGGGAGCACTATGGCTACACCTTC
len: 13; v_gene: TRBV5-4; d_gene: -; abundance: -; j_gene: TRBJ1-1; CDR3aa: CASSRQENTEAFF; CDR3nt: TGTGCCAGCAGCCGACAGGAGAACACTGAAGCTTTCTTT
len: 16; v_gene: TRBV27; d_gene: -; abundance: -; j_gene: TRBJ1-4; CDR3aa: CASSLSPPRGNEKLFF; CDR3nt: TGTGCCAGCAGTTTATCGCCTCCAAGGGGTAATGAAAAACTGTTTTTT
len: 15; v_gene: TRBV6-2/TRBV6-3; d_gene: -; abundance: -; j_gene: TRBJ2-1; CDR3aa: CASSYSVDFVDEQFF; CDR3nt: TGTGCCAGCAGTTACTCGGTAGATTTCGTCGATGAGCAGTTCTTC
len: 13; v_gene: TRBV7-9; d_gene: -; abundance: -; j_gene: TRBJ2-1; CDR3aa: CASSFREHNEQFF; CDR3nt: TGTGCCAGCAGCTTCAGGGAACACAATGAGCAGTTCTTC
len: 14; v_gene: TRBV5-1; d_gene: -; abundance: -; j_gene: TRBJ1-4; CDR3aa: CASSLDGRNEKLFF; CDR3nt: TGCGCCAGCAGCTTGGACGGGAGGAATGAAAAACTGTTTTTT
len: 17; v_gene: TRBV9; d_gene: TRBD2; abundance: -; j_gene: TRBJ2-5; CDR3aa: CASSRLGGSNLGETQYF; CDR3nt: TGTGCCAGCAGCCGCCTAGGCGGGAGTAATCTGGGGGAGACCCAGTACTTC
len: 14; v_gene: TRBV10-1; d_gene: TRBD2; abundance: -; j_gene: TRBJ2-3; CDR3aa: CASSATLAADTQYF; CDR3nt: TGCGCCAGCAGTGCGACCCTAGCGGCAGATACGCAGTATTTT
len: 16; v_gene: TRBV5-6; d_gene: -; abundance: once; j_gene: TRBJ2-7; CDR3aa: CASSLVDVTASYEQYF; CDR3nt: TGTGCCAGCAGCTTGGTCGATGTAACAGCCTCCTACGAGCAGTACTTC
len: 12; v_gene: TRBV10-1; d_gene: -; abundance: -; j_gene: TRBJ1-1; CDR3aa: CASTDKSSEAFF; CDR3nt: TGCGCCAGCACCGACAAGTCGTCTGAAGCTTTCTTT
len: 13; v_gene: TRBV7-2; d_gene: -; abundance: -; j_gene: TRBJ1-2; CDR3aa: CASSQDRNYGYTF; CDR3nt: TGTGCCAGCAGCCAGGACAGAAACTATGGCTACACCTTC
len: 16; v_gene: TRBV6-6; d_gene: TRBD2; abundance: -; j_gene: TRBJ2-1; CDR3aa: CASRPTGSGGENEQFF; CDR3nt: TGTGCCAGCAGACCCACCGGAAGCGGGGGGGAAAATGAGCAGTTCTTC
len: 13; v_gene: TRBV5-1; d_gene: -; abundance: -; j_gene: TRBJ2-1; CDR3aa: CASSLASYNEQFF; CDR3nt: TGCGCCAGCAGCTTGGCTTCCTACAATGAGCAGTTCTTC
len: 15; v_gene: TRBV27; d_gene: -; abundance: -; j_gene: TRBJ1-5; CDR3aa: CASSSLPGLGQPQHF; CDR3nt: TGTGCCAGCAGTTCCCTCCCGGGCCTGGGCCAGCCCCAGCATTTT
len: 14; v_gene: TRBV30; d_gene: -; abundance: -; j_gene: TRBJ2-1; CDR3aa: CAWSLGGSYNEQFF; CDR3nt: TGTGCCTGGAGCTTGGGGGGCTCCTACAATGAGCAGTTCTTC
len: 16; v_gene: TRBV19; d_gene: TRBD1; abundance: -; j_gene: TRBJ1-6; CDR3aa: CARNRGCGSDNSPLHF; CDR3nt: TGTGCCAGGAACAGGGGATGCGGTTCCGATAATTCACCCCTCCACTTT
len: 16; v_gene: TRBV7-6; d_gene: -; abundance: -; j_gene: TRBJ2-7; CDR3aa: CASSLAGQGGVYEQYF; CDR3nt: TGTGCCAGCAGCTTAGCGGGGCAGGGGGGTGTCTACGAGCAGTACTTC
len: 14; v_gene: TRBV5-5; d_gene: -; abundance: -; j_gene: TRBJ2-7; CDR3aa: CASSLGSYVYEQYF; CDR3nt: TGTGCCAGCAGCTTGGGCAGTTATGTCTACGAGCAGTACTTC
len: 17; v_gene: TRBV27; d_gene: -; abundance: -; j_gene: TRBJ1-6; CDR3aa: CASSLLWEQGGNSPLHF; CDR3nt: TGTGCCAGCAGTTTATTGTGGGAACAGGGCGGTAATTCACCCCTCCACTTT
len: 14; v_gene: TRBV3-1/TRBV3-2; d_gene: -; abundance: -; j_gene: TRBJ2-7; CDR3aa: CASSQAGSSYEQYF; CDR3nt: TGTGCCAGCAGCCAGGCCGGGTCCTCCTACGAGCAGTACTTC
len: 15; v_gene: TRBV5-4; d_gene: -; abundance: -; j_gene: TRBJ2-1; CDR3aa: CASSPGLGSYNEQFF; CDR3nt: TGTGCCAGCAGTCCCGGACTGGGCTCCTACAATGAGCAGTTCTTC
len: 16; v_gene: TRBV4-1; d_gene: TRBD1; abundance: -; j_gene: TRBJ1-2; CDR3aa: CASSPPGQGPRYGYTF; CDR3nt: TGCGCCAGCAGCCCCCCCGGACAGGGGCCTCGGTATGGCTACACCTTC
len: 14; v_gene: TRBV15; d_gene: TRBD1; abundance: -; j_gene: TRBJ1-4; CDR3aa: CATSRQGTGEKLFF; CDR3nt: TGTGCCACCAGCCGACAGGGTACCGGTGAAAAACTGTTTTTT
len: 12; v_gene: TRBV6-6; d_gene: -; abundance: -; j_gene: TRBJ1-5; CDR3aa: CASSYSIEPQHF; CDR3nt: TGTGCCAGCAGTTACTCGATTGAGCCCCAGCATTTT
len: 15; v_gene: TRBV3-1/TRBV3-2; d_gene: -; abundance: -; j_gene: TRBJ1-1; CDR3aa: CASSPLQGRDAEAFF; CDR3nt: TGTGCCAGCAGCCCACTTCAGGGGAGGGATGCTGAAGCTTTCTTT
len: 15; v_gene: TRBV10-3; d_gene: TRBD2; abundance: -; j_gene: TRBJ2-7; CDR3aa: CAITVTSGGSYEQYF; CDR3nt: TGTGCCATCACCGTTACTAGCGGGGGCTCCTACGAGCAGTACTTC
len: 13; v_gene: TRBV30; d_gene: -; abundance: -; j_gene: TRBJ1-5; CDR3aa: CAWSRGESQPQHF; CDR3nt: TGTGCCTGGAGTCGGGGGGAAAGTCAGCCCCAGCATTTT
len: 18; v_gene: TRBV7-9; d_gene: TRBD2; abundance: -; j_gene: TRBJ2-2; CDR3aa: CASSLTRTSGGDTGELFF; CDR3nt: TGTGCCAGCAGCCTAACCAGGACTAGCGGGGGGGACACCGGGGAGCTGTTTTTT
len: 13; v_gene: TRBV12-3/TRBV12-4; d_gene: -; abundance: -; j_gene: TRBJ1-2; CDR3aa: CASSFGGAYGYTF; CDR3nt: TGTGCCAGCAGTTTTGGAGGGGCCTATGGCTACACCTTC
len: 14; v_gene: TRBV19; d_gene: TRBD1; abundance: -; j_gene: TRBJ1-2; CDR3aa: CASSLRQGRYGYTF; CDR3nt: TGTGCCAGTAGTCTGAGACAGGGACGATATGGCTACACCTTC
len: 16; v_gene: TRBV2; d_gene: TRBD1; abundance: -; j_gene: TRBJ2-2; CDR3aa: CASTLARTGNTGELFF; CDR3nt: TGTGCCAGCACTCTAGCTCGGACAGGGAACACCGGGGAGCTGTTTTTT
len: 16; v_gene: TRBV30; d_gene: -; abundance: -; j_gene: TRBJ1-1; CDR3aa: CAWKGLGRHPNTEAFF; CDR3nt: TGTGCCTGGAAAGGATTGGGAAGGCATCCGAACACTGAAGCTTTCTTT
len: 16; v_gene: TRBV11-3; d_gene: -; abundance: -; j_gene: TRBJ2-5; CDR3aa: CASSLGLGGNRETQYF; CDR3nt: TGTGCCAGCAGCCTCGGACTCGGGGGTAATCGGGAGACCCAGTACTTC
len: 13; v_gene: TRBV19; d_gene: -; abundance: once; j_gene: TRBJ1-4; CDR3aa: CASSISGSEKLFF; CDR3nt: TGTGCCAGTAGTATCTCAGGGAGTGAAAAACTGTTTTTT
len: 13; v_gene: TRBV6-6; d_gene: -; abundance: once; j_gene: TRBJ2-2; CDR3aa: CASGDRNTGELFF; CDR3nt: TGTGCCAGCGGTGACCGGAACACCGGGGAGCTGTTTTTT
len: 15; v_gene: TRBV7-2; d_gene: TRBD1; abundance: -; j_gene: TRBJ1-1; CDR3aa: CASSLEGQGLTEAFF; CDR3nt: TGTGCCAGCAGCTTAGAGGGACAGGGGCTCACTGAAGCTTTCTTT
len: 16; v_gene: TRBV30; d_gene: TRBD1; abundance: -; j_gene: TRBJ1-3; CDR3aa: CAWSPWDSDSGNTIYF; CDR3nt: TGTGCCTGGAGTCCTTGGGACAGCGACTCTGGAAACACCATATATTTT
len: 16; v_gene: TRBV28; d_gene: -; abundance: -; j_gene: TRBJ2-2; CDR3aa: CASRRRGGTNTGELFF; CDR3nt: TGTGCCAGCAGGCGCAGGGGGGGGACGAACACCGGGGAGCTGTTTTTT
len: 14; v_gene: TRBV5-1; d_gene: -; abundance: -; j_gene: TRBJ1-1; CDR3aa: CASSGIGQGTEAFF; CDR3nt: TGCGCCAGCAGCGGGATCGGTCAGGGCACTGAAGCTTTCTTT
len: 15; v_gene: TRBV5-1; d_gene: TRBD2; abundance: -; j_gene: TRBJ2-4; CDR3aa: CASSFLSGGKNIQYF; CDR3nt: TGCGCCAGCAGCTTTCTCTCGGGGGGCAAAAACATTCAGTACTTC
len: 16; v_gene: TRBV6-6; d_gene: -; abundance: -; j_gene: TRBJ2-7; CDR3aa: CASSYPPSGDLYEQYF; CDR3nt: TGTGCCAGCAGTTACCCCCCCTCGGGGGACCTCTACGAGCAGTACTTC
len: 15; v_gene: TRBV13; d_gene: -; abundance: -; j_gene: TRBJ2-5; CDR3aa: CASSYREQGGETQYF; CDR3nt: TGTGCCAGCAGCTATCGAGAGCAGGGGGGCGAGACCCAGTACTTC
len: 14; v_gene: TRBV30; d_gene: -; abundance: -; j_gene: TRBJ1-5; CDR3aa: CAWSVLQGRQPQHF; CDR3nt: TGTGCCTGGAGTGTATTACAGGGTCGTCAGCCCCAGCATTTT
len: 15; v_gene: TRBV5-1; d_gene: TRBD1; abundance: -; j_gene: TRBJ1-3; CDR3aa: CASRVGQDSGNTIYF; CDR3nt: TGCGCCAGCAGGGTCGGACAGGACTCTGGAAACACCATATATTTT
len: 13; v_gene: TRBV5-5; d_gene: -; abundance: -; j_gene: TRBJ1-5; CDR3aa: CASSFRPDQPQHF; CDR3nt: TGTGCCAGCAGCTTTCGCCCGGATCAGCCCCAGCATTTT
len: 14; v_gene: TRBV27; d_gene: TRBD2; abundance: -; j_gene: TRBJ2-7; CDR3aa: CASSMGGRNYEQYF; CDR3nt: TGTGCCAGCAGTATGGGGGGGAGGAACTACGAGCAGTACTTC
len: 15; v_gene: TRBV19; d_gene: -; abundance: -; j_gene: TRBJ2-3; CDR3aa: CASSMSGVPPDTQYF; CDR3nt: TGTGCCAGTAGTATGTCAGGGGTTCCACCAGATACGCAGTATTTT
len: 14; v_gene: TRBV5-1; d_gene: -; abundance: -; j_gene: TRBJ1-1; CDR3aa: CASSLAQQNTEAFF; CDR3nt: TGCGCCAGCAGCTTGGCGCAGCAGAACACTGAAGCTTTCTTT
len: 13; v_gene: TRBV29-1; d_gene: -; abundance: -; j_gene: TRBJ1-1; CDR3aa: CSVAGRMNTEAFF; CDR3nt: TGCAGCGTTGCTGGACGCATGAACACTGAAGCTTTCTTT
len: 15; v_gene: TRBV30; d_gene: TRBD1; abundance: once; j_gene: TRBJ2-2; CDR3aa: CAWIFGQGITGELFF; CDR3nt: TGTGCCTGGATTTTTGGACAGGGAATCACCGGGGAGCTGTTTTTT